A single sample is the source of the 22 T cell receptor beta chains below, sequenced in a study of blood T cell repertoires in COVID-19. TCRdb keeps only in-frame clones here, not all; method: immunoSEQ multiplex PCR. The sample holds about 130,000 clones, over 75% seen once. The sequenced material came from peripheral blood. These receptors were taken from a man between 65 and 85 years old with active COVID-19.

The chain recombines TRBV28 with TRBJ1-1; D may be TRBD1 (6 bases). The V end lost 4 bases, the J end lost 0 bases, and 12 bases lay between the germline ends. This CDR3 is 15 amino acids long. CDR1 is MDHEN, CDR2 SYDVKM, per germline. The CDR3 bases are TGTGCCAGCAGTTCCGGACAGTTGATGAACACTGAAGCTTTCTTT. As protein: CASSSGQLMNTEAFF.

The chain uses TRBV3-1 (or the pseudogene TRBV3-2) and TRBJ2-5, with TRBD1 matching 8 bases. The germline gives CDR1 LGHDT, CDR2 YNNKEL (reference sequence). There are 17 residues in the CDR3. With 0 bases clipped from V and 1 base from J, the junction kept 7 bases outside the gene matches. The CDR3 spells CASSQDEAGGCQETQYF. CDR3 DNA sequence: TGTGCCAGCAGCCAAGATGAGGCAGGGGGCTGCCAAGAGACCCAGTACTTC.

The V call is TRBV7-2, the J call TRBJ1-5; D gene unclear. The CDR3 runs 13 residues. V was pared by 4 bases and J by 4 bases, with 8 bases between. The germline gives CDR1 SGHTA, CDR2 FQGNSA. CDR3 in DNA: TGTGCCAGCAGCTCTAGACCAAATCAGCCCCAGCATTTT. Translation gives CASSSRPNQPQHF.

V is TRBV9 and J is TRBJ1-1, with TRBD1 as a possible D gene (5 bases). This CDR3 has 14 residues. Trimming took off 0 bases at V and 7 bases at J, with 13 bases between the two ends. The germline V gene encodes CDR1 SGDLS and CDR2 YYNGEE. The CDR3 DNA sequence: TGTGCCAGCAGCGTAGGGGACTCGCACTATGAAGCTTTCTTT. Translation gives CASSVGDSHYEAFF.

V usage is TRBV11-2 and J usage is TRBJ2-7; 8 bases align to TRBD1. Germline V gene sequence: CDR1 SGHAT, CDR2 FQNNGV. CDR3 length: 14 residues. J gave up 2 bases and V 5 bases, and 5 bases lay outside the gene matches. The CDR3 here is CASSPDRGTYEQYF. The CDR3 DNA reads TGTGCCAGCAGCCCCGACAGGGGCACCTACGAGCAGTACTTC. The variable domain in full, completed from reference TRBV11-2 and TRBJ2-7, reads EAGVAQSPRYKIIEKRQSVAFWCNPISGHATLYWYQQILGQGPKLLIQFQNNGVVDDSQLPKDRFSAERLKGVDSTLKIQPAKLEDSAVYLCASSPDRGTYEQYFGPGTRLTVT.

This clone was seen only a few times. This chain connects TRBV19 to TRBJ2-7; perhaps TRBD1 as D (6 bases). Trimming stripped 6 bases from V and 2 bases from J, with 14 bases between. The CDR3 length is 14 residues. In germline, CDR1 is LNHDA, CDR2 SQIVND (reference sequence). Written as DNA, the CDR3 is TGTGCCAGTAGCCCCTTCCGGACAGCCTACGAGCAGTACTTC. It codes for CASSPFRTAYEQYF.

V and J are TRBV6-5 and TRBJ2-6, with D unresolved. The V end lost 6 bases, the J end lost 2 bases, and 8 bases lay between the germline ends. Germline CDR1 and CDR2: MNHEY and SVGAGI. This CDR3 comprises 14 residues. As DNA, the CDR3 is TGTGCCAGCAGCCAAACGGCTGGGGCCAACGTCCTGACTTTC. Amino acid sequence: CASSQTAGANVLTF.

The genes are TRBV4-2 and TRBJ2-2; possible D gene TRBD2, 5 bases. The V end was cut by 0 bases, the J end by 0 bases, with 11 bases between. Germline V gene sequence: CDR1 LGHNA, CDR2 YNFKEQ. The CDR3 contains 17 residues. CDR3 in DNA: TGTGCCAGCAGCCAAGATGTGTCGCGGGCGAACACCGGGGAGCTGTTTTTT. Translating gives CASSQDVSRANTGELFF.

The chain carries TRBV19 and TRBJ1-3, with 7 bases aligning to TRBD1. This CDR3 has 16 residues. V lost 4 bases and J lost 1; bases outside the gene matches: 7. Germline CDR1 and CDR2: LNHDA and SQIVND (reference sequence). For the CDR3, the DNA is TGTGCCAGTAGTAAAATGGGGACAGCATCTGGAAACACCATATATTTT. This codes for CASSKMGTASGNTIYF.

This sequence joins TRBV6-5 and TRBJ2-7, with TRBD1 as a possible D gene (6 bases). Germline CDR1 is MNHEY and CDR2 is SVGAGI. The CDR3 covers 15 residues. With 0 bases removed from V and 3 bases from J, the gap between germline ends came to 12 bases. This CDR3 reads CASSYSQGQLYEQYF. The CDR3 region has the DNA TGTGCCAGCAGTTACTCTCAAGGACAGCTCTACGAGCAGTACTTC.

The chain is built from TRBV27 and TRBJ2-7; 9 nucleotides agree with TRBD1. Germline V gene data show CDR1 as MNHEY and CDR2 as SMNVEV (reference sequence). V lost 2 bases to trimming and J lost 3 bases; unmatched junction nucleotides: 2. The CDR3 loop spans 14 amino acids. CDR3 sequence: CASSLGTGYYEQYF. The CDR3 DNA reads as TGTGCCAGCAGTTTAGGGACAGGGTACTACGAGCAGTACTTC.

The V gene is TRBV28, the J gene TRBJ1-1, with D hard to call. V was trimmed by 5 bases and J by 0 bases, leaving 16 bases between them. The CDR3 spans 16 residues. Germline V gene data show CDR1 as MDHEN and CDR2 as SYDVKM. CDR3 DNA: TGTGCCAGCAGTCTCCGAGTTGAGCAAATGAACACTGAAGCTTTCTTT. Amino acids: CASSLRVEQMNTEAFF.

The chain couples TRBV28 to TRBJ1-5, with TRBD1 matching over 7 bases. The V gene's germline CDR1 is MDHEN and CDR2 SYDVKM. The CDR3 loop spans 15 amino acids. J gave up 4 bases and V 7 bases, and 10 bases lay outside the gene matches. CDR3 region: CASTYPRGVNQPQHF. As DNA, the CDR3 is TGTGCCAGCACCTACCCCAGGGGGGTGAATCAGCCCCAGCATTTT.

The chain uses TRBV29-1 and TRBJ2-7, with 14 bases matching TRBD2. Trimming removed 5 bases from V and 0 bases from J; junction bases left unmatched: 9. This CDR3 contains 17 residues. The V gene's germline CDR1 is SQVTM and CDR2 ANQGSEA. CDR3 residues: CSVLGTSGSQSSYEQYF. The CDR3, as DNA: TGCAGCGTTTTAGGGACTAGCGGGAGTCAGAGCTCCTACGAGCAGTACTTC.

J is TRBJ2-5 and V is TRBV18; TRBD1 aligns across 7 bases. V dropped 5 bases and J dropped 5; count of bases not matched to a gene: 5. From germline, CDR1 is KGHSH and CDR2 LQKENI. This CDR3 comprises 13 residues. CDR3 DNA: TGTGCCAGCTCAGGGGGACAGTCGGAGACCCAGTACTTC. Translation gives CASSGGQSETQYF. Looking up the rest from reference TRBV18 and TRBJ2-5 gives the full variable domain: NAGVMQNPRHLVRRRGQEARLRCSPMKGHSHVYWYRQLPEEGLKFMVYLQKENIIDESGMPKERFSAEFPKEGPSILRIQQVVRGDSAAYFCASSGGQSETQYFGPGTRLLVL.

This chain joins TRBV9 and TRBJ2-1, with a weak D call TRBD2 (7 bases). The CDR3 length is 14 residues. CDR1 and CDR2 (germline): SGDLS, YYNGEE. The V gene lost 4 bases and the J gene lost 8 bases, with 16 bases spanning the gap. This chain's CDR3 is CASSLHRGGDEQFF. CDR3 nucleotide sequence: TGTGCCAGCAGCCTCCATAGGGGGGGCGATGAGCAGTTCTTC.

The J gene is TRBJ1-2, the V gene TRBV19, with 8 bases that match TRBD1. Germline loops: CDR1 LNHDA, CDR2 SQIVND (reference sequence). The V segment lost 6 bases and the J segment 6 bases; nucleotides outside the gene matches: 18. The CDR3 runs to 17 residues. CDR3 sequence reads: CASSPQRGGQAVHGYTF. As DNA, the CDR3 is TGTGCCAGTAGCCCCCAGAGGGGGGGACAGGCGGTCCATGGCTACACCTTC.

The V call is TRBV7-9, the J call TRBJ2-7; 8 positions match TRBD2. The V segment lost 6 bases and the J segment 1 base; nucleotides outside the gene matches: 17. From germline, CDR1 is SEHNR and CDR2 FQNEAQ (reference sequence). The CDR3 has 18 amino acids. CDR3 loop: CASSRGDAGGLASYEQYF. The CDR3, as DNA: TGTGCCAGCAGTCGAGGGGATGCTGGCGGACTAGCTTCCTACGAGCAGTACTTC.

A single count supports this clone. The chain employs TRBV28 and TRBJ2-2; 7 positions agree with TRBD2. Germline V gives CDR1 MDHEN, CDR2 SYDVKM. CDR3 length: 15 residues. With 3 bases clipped from V and 2 bases from J, the junction kept 3 bases outside the gene matches. CDR3 in amino acids: CASSLGGINTGELFF. In DNA, the CDR3 is TGTGCCAGCAGTTTGGGGGGGATAAACACCGGGGAGCTGTTTTTT.

This clone was counted once. The chain employs TRBV7-9 and TRBJ2-5, with TRBD2 as a possible D gene (5 bases). Per the germline V gene, CDR1 is SEHNR and CDR2 is FQNEAQ (reference sequence). Trimming took 3 bases from V and 4 from J, leaving 9 bases between them. The length of the CDR3 is 13 residues. The CDR3 DNA is TGTGCCAGCAGCTTCGGGGTTTCAGAGACCCAGTACTTC. Encoded protein: CASSFGVSETQYF.

This clone was recorded only once. This rearrangement joins TRBV5-4 to TRBJ2-7; the D is unclear. Germline CDR1 is SGHNT and CDR2 is YYREEE (reference sequence). Trimming pared 4 bases from V and 1 base from J, leaving 15 bases between. The CDR3 is made up of 15 amino acids. The CDR3 loop reads CASSPGGQASYEQYF. Written as DNA, the CDR3 is TGTGCCAGCAGCCCTGGTGGTCAGGCGTCCTACGAGCAGTACTTC.

Only one count was recorded for this clone. The chain couples TRBV7-2 to TRBJ2-7; TRBD2 matches 12 bases. Germline V gene data show CDR1 as SGHTA and CDR2 as FQGNSA. The length of the CDR3 is 16 residues. V dropped 1 base and J dropped 3; count of bases not matched to a gene: 4. This CDR3 is CASSLGGLAGSYEQYF. CDR3 bases: TGTGCCAGCAGCTTAGGAGGACTAGCGGGAAGCTACGAGCAGTACTTC.